These 21 T cell receptor beta chains originate from one sample sequenced in a study of blood T cells in healthy people across ages. A sample-barcoded 5' primer and a J-beta primer mix were used in a second PCR of about 7 to 12 cycles. TCRdb reprocessed the 5' RACE reads via MiXCR and lists one record per CDR3 protein. In the table there are hundreds of thousands of distinct CDR3 sequences, approximately 24% of which are singletons. This sample also belongs to another study, concerning T cells of mothers and their children.

Sequencing was done on a sample of blood. These receptor sequences come from a boy younger than 18 in good health.

J is TRBJ2-5 and V is TRBV18; D uncertain. The V gene's germline CDR1 is KGHSH and CDR2 LQKENI. Trimming took off 1 base at V and 0 bases at J, with 9 bases between the two ends. The CDR3 covers 15 residues. This CDR3 is CASSPLGQHQETQYF. CDR3 DNA sequence: TGTGCCAGCTCACCACTGGGTCAGCACCAAGAGACCCAGTACTTC.

The CDR3 sequence: CASSLEASYYGYTF. CDR3 DNA sequence: TGTGCCAGCAGCTTAGAGGCGAGCTATTATGGCTACACCTTC. The rearrangement joins TRBV7-9 to TRBJ1-2; D remains ambiguous. Germline CDR1 reads SEHNR; CDR2 reads FQNEAQ (reference sequence). The V end was cut by 1 base, the J end by 5 bases, with 11 bases between. There are 14 residues in the CDR3.

This clonotype was found a few times. The J gene is TRBJ1-4, the V gene TRBV3-1, with D uncertain. CDR1 is LGHDT and CDR2 is YNNKEL in the germline V gene (reference sequence). V lost 7 bases and J lost 7, with 13 bases in between. The CDR3 consists of 13 residues. The DNA for the CDR3 is TGTGCCAGCAAGGCCCCCGGAGGTGAAAAACTGTTTTTT. This codes for CASKAPGGEKLFF.

This sequence joins TRBV28 and TRBJ1-4, with TRBD1 matching 8 bases. Germline CDR1 and CDR2: MDHEN and SYDVKM. The V gene end was trimmed by 6 bases and the J gene end by 7 bases; junction bases not matched to a gene: 13. CDR3 length: 16 residues. The CDR3 loop reads CASSPSGRGQGEKLFF. CDR3 sequence (DNA): TGTGCCAGCAGCCCGTCCGGCAGGGGGCAGGGTGAAAAACTGTTTTTT.

This clonotype has only one observation. The V gene is TRBV7-2, the J gene TRBJ2-3, with TRBD2 identical over 8 bases. The CDR3 sequence is 15 residues long. V lost 0 bases and J lost 3; bases outside the gene matches: 2. Germline-derived CDR1 and CDR2 are SGHTA and FQGNSA. CDR3 sequence reads: CASSLASGVTDTQYF. In DNA form, the CDR3 reads TGTGCCAGCAGCTTAGCTAGCGGGGTAACAGATACGCAGTATTTT.

The rearrangement links TRBV20-1 to TRBJ2-5; D is tentatively TRBD1 or TRBD2 (5 bases each). The V end was cut by 0 bases, the J end by 2 bases, with 13 bases between. The length of the CDR3 is 15 residues. Germline V gene sequence: CDR1 DFQATT, CDR2 SNEGSKA (reference sequence). The CDR3 spells CSARDARDGQETQYF. The CDR3 DNA is TGCAGTGCTAGAGATGCCCGGGACGGGCAAGAGACCCAGTACTTC.

The chain couples TRBV12-3 or TRBV12-4 to TRBJ1-5; D is uncertain. V lost 3 bases and J 7 bases, leaving 19 bases between the germline ends. The CDR3 runs to 16 residues. CDR3 nucleotides: TGTGCCAGCAGTTTTGGTCGGGAGGGTAGAACCCAGCCCCAGCATTTT. Translating it yields CASSFGREGRTQPQHF.

The CDR3 spells CASSSGGGFLYNEQFF. The DNA of the CDR3 is TGTGCCAGCAGTTCGGGAGGGGGCTTTTTATACAATGAGCAGTTCTTC. The chain couples TRBV27 to TRBJ2-1, with a tentative D call TRBD2 (8 bases). Trimming pared 4 bases from V and 4 bases from J, leaving 17 bases between. This CDR3 spans 16 amino acids. In germline, CDR1 is MNHEY, CDR2 SMNVEV (reference sequence).

V usage is TRBV7-9 and J usage is TRBJ1-4; D uncertain. This CDR3 comprises 14 residues. Trimming took 6 bases from V and 3 from J, leaving 11 bases between them. Germline lookup yields CDR1 SEHNR and CDR2 FQNEAQ (reference sequence). CDR3 residues: CASRSQAPNEKLFF. Written as DNA, the CDR3 is TGTGCCAGCAGGTCACAAGCACCTAATGAAAAACTGTTTTTT.

This clonotype was observed at least ten times. This chain links TRBV5-6 with TRBJ2-1, with TRBD2 identical over 9 bases. This CDR3 has 18 residues. Trimming cost V 5 bases and J 0 bases; bases outside gene matches: 12. From germline, CDR1 is SGHDT and CDR2 YYEEEE. CDR3: CASSRWRGGLASYNEQFF. The CDR3 region has the DNA TGTGCCAGCAGTAGGTGGCGGGGGGGCCTGGCCTCCTACAATGAGCAGTTCTTC. The full variable domain, with the rest looked up from reference TRBV5-6 and TRBJ2-1, is DAGVTQSPTHLIKTRGQQVTLRCSPKSGHDTVSWYQQALGQGPQFIFQYYEEEERQRGNFPDRFSGHQFPNYSSELNVNALLLGDSALYLCASSRWRGGLASYNEQFFGPGTRLTVL.

V gene TRBV4-1 combines with J gene TRBJ1-3, with D hard to call. This CDR3 spans 16 amino acids. V was cut by 1 base and J by 1 base, with 11 bases left in between. Germline CDR1 reads MGHRA; CDR2 reads YSYEKL. The CDR3 DNA sequence: TGCGCCAGCAGCCAAGGAGGTTACTTATCTGGAAACACCATATATTTT. This encodes CASSQGGYLSGNTIYF.

This clonotype was counted a few times. The genes are TRBV7-9 and TRBJ2-5, with D perhaps matching TRBD1 or TRBD2 (5 bases each). The V gene's germline CDR1 is SEHNR and CDR2 FQNEAQ (reference sequence). The CDR3 is 16 amino acids. Trimming took 1 base from V and 4 from J, leaving 16 bases between them. In nucleotides, the CDR3 is TGTGCCAGCAGCTTAGTCGGCGGGTATGGGGCAGAGACCCAGTACTTC. It encodes CASSLVGGYGAETQYF.

This clonotype was detected only a few times. The gene calls are TRBV25-1 and TRBJ2-1; 13 bases line up with TRBD2. With V trimmed by 4 bases and J by 7 bases, 10 bases remained unmatched. This CDR3 has 17 residues. The germline CDR1 and CDR2 sequences are MGHDK and SYGVNS. The CDR3 nucleotides are TGTGCCAGCAGTGGACCCCAACTAGCGGGGGGGCTTAATGAGCAGTTCTTC. Translated, it gives CASSGPQLAGGLNEQFF.

The V gene is TRBV30, the J gene TRBJ2-1, with 8 bases lining up with TRBD2. V lost 1 base and J lost 5; bases outside the gene matches: 4. This CDR3 is built from 14 residues. CDR1 and CDR2 from the germline V gene are GTSNPN and SVGIG (reference sequence). This chain's CDR3 is CAWSGTSSNNEQFF. The CDR3 nucleotides are TGTGCCTGGAGTGGGACTAGCTCGAACAATGAGCAGTTCTTC.

This clonotype was seen repeatedly, ten times or more. The V gene is TRBV9, the J gene TRBJ2-1; TRBD1 matches 12 bases. This CDR3 region has 15 residues. Trimming at V came to 3 bases and at J to 7 bases, leaving 5 bases not matched to a gene. Per the germline V gene, CDR1 is SGDLS and CDR2 is YYNGEE. In DNA, the CDR3 is TGTGCCAGCAGCGGGGACAGGGGGCGGGGGAATGAGCAGTTCTTC. It codes for CASSGDRGRGNEQFF.

This clonotype was observed a few times. This sequence joins TRBV12-3 or TRBV12-4 and TRBJ2-3; 10 positions agree with TRBD2. The length of the CDR3 is 18 residues. J gave up 3 bases and V 4 bases, and 13 bases lay outside the gene matches. CDR3 bases: TGTGCCAGCAGTTCCCCCCGTCGACTAGCGGGCGGGACAGATACGCAGTATTTT. This encodes CASSSPRRLAGGTDTQYF.

The rearrangement joins TRBV2 to TRBJ2-7; D not certain. Trimming took off 6 bases at V and 5 bases at J, with 14 bases between the two ends. Germline V gives CDR1 SNHLY, CDR2 FYNNEI. The CDR3 length is 13 residues. CDR3 region: CASSGGRRNEQYF. CDR3 DNA sequence: TGTGCCAGCAGCGGCGGTCGGCGGAACGAGCAGTACTTC.

This clonotype was picked up a small number of times. The chain employs TRBV5-1 and TRBJ1-1; a possible D gene is TRBD1 (6 bases). CDR1 is SGHRS and CDR2 is YFSETQ in the germline V gene. V was shortened by 4 bases and J by 2 bases, with 12 bases between the two germline ends. This CDR3 comprises 14 residues. In DNA form, the CDR3 reads TGCGCCAGCAGCGATAGACAGGCCAACACTGAAGCTTTCTTT. Amino acids: CASSDRQANTEAFF.

This clonotype was seen a few times. The genes are TRBV12-3 or TRBV12-4 and TRBJ2-5; no clear D. The J call may be wrong; the DNA end is better matched by TRBJ2-7. This CDR3 comprises 13 residues. DNA of the CDR3: TGTGCCAGCGCACAGACCGGGCACTACGAGCAGTACTTC. Its protein product is CASAQTGHYEQYF.

J is TRBJ1-2 and V is TRBV5-1, with a weak D call TRBD1 (6 bases). The CDR3 sequence is 14 residues long. V gave up 4 bases and J gave up 5 bases, with 15 bases separating them. Germline CDR1 and CDR2: SGHRS and YFSETQ. The CDR3 sequence: CASSVQGPGYGYTF. The CDR3 DNA reads as TGCGCCAGCAGCGTACAGGGCCCTGGATATGGCTACACCTTC.

This clonotype was observed a few times. The genes are TRBV5-1 and TRBJ2-3; 10 bases are shared with TRBD1. Germline values: CDR1 SGHRS, CDR2 YFSETQ. The CDR3 runs to 15 residues. V lost 7 bases and J lost 4; bases outside the gene matches: 9. The CDR3 coding sequence is TGCGCCAGCGGGACCACCGGGACAGGGGCAGATACGCAGTATTTT. This translates into CASGTTGTGADTQYF.